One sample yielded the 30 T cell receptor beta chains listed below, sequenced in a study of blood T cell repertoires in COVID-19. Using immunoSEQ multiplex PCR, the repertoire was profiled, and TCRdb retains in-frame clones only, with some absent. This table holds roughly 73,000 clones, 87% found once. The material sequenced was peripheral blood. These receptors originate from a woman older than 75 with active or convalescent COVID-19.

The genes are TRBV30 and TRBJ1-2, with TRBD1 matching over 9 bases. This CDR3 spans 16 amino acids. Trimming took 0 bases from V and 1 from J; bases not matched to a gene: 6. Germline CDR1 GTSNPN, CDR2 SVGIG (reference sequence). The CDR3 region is CAWSVLPGQGNYGYTF. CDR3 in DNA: TGTGCCTGGAGTGTACTTCCGGGACAGGGTAACTATGGCTACACCTTC.

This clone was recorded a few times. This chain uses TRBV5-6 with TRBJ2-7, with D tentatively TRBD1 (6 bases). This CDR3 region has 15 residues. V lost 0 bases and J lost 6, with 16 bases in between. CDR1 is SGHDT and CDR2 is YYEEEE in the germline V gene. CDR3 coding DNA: TGTGCCAGCAGCTTGGTGTGGCAGGGGATTTTCGAGCAGTACTTC. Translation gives CASSLVWQGIFEQYF.

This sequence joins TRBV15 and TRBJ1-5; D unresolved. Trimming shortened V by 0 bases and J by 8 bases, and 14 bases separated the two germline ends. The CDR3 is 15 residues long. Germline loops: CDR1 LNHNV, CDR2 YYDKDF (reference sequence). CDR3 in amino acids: CATSRDLLQIEPQHF. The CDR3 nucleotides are TGTGCCACCAGCAGAGATCTGTTACAGATTGAGCCCCAGCATTTT.

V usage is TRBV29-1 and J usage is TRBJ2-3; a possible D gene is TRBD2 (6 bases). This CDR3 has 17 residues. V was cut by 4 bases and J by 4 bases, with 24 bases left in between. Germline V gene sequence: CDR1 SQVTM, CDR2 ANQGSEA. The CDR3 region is CSVVDPVAAGGADTQYF. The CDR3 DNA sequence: TGCAGCGTTGTGGATCCGGTTGCCGCCGGAGGGGCAGATACGCAGTATTTT.

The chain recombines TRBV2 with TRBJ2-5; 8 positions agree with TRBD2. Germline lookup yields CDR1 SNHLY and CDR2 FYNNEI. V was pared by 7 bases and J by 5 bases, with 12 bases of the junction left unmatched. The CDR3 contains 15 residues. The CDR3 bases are TGTGCCAGCATAAGACGGCCGGGGGGGACGGAGACCCAGTACTTC. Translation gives CASIRRPGGTETQYF.

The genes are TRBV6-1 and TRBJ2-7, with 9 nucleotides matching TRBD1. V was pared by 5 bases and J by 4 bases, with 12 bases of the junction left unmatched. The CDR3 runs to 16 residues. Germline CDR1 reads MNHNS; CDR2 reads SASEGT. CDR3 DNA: TGTGCCAGCAGTCAAGACAGGGGGGTCTTCCATTACGAGCAGTACTTC. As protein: CASSQDRGVFHYEQYF.

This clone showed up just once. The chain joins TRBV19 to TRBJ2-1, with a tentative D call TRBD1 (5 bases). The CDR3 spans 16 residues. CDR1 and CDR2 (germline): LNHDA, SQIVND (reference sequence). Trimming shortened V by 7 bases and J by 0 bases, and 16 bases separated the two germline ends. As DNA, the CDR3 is TGTGCCAGTAAAACGGACATTCGGAGCTCCTACAATGAGCAGTTCTTC. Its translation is CASKTDIRSSYNEQFF.

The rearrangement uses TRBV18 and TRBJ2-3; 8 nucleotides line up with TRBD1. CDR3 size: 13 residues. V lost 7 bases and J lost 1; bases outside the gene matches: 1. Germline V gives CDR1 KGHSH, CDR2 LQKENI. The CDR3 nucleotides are TGTGCCAGCTGGGGACAGGGCACAGATACGCAGTATTTT. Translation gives CASWGQGTDTQYF.

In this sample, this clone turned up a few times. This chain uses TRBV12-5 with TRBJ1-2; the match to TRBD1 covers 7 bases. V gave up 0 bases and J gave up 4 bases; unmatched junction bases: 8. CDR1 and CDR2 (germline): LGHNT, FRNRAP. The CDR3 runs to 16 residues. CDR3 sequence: CASGLVNRGAPYGYTF. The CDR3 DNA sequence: TGTGCTAGTGGTTTGGTAAACAGGGGAGCTCCCTATGGCTACACCTTC.

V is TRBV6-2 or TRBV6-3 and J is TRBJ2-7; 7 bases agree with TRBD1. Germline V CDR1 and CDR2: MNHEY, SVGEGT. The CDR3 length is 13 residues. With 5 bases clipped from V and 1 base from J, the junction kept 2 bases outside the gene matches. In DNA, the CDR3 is TGTGCCAGCAGTAGGACAGGTTCCTACGAGCAGTACTTC. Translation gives CASSRTGSYEQYF.

This CDR3 is CASGFPSQRQGHTEAFF. The CDR3 coding sequence is TGTGCTAGTGGTTTCCCATCTCAGAGACAGGGCCACACTGAAGCTTTCTTT. The chain is built from TRBV12-5 and TRBJ1-1; 7 nucleotides match TRBD1. Trimming at V came to 3 bases and at J to 3 bases, leaving 13 bases not matched to a gene. The CDR3 consists of 17 residues. From germline, CDR1 is LGHNT and CDR2 FRNRAP. The complete variable domain, with remaining parts taken from reference TRBV12-5 and TRBJ1-1, reads DARVTQTPRHKVTEMGQEVTMRCQPILGHNTVFWYRQTMMQGLELLAYFRNRAPLDDSGMPKDRFSAEMPDATLATLKIQPSEPRDSAVYFCASGFPSQRQGHTEAFFGQGTRLTVV.

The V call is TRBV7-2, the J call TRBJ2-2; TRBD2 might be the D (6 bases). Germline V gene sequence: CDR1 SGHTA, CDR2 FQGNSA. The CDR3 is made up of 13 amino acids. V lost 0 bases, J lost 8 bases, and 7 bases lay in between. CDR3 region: CASSLARGGELFF. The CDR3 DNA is TGTGCCAGCAGCTTAGCCCGGGGGGGGGAGCTGTTTTTT.

In DNA form, the CDR3 reads TGTGCCAGCAGCCAAGATACTCGAGTCTATGGCTACACCTTC. Its translation: CASSQDTRVYGYTF. J is TRBJ1-2 and V is TRBV14; no clear D. The germline V gene has CDR1 SGHDN and CDR2 FVKESK. The CDR3 covers 14 residues. Trimming shortened V by 0 bases and J by 4 bases, and 9 bases separated the two germline ends.

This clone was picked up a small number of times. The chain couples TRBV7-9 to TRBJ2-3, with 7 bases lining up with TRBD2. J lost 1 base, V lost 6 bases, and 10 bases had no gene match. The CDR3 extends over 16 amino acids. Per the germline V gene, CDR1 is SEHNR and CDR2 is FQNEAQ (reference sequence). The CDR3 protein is CASRSQRGPGTDTQYF. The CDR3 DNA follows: TGTGCCAGCAGATCCCAGCGGGGCCCTGGCACAGATACGCAGTATTTT.

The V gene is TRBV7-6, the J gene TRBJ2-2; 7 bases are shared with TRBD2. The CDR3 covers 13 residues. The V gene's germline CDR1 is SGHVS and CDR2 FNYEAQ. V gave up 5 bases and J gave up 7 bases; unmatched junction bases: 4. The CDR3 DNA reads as TGTGCCAGCAGCAGGAGCGGGGACGGGGAGCTGTTTTTT. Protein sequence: CASSRSGDGELFF.

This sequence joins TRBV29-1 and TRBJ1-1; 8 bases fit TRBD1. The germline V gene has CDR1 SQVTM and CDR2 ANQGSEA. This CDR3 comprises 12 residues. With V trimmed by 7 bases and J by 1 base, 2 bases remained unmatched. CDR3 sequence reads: CSGDRGNTEAFF. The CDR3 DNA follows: TGCAGCGGAGACAGGGGGAACACTGAAGCTTTCTTT.

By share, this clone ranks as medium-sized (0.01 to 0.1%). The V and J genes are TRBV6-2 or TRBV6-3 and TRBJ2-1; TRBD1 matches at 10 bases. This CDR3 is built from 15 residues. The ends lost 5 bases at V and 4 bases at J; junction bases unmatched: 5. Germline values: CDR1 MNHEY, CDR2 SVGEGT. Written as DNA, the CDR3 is TGTGCCAGCAGTACCGGGACAGGGGTGTACAATGAGCAGTTCTTC. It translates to CASSTGTGVYNEQFF.

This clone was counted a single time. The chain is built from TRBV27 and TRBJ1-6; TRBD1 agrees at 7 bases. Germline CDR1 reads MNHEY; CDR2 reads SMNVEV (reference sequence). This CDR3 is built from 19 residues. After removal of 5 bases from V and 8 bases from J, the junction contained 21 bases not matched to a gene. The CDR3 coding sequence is TGTGCCAGCAGTCCTAGCCTTGGGACAGCGAATGGTAGTGATTCACCCCTCCACTTT. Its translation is CASSPSLGTANGSDSPLHF.

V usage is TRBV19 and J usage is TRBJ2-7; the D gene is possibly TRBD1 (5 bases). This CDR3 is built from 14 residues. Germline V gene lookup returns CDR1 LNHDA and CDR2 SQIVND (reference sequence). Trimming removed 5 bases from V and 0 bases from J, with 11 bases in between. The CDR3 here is CASSVRQFSYEQYF. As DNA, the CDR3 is TGTGCCAGTAGTGTTCGACAGTTCTCCTACGAGCAGTACTTC. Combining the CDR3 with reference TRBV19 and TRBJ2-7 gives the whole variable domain DGGITQSPKYLFRKEGQNVTLSCEQNLNHDAMYWYRQDPGQGLRLIYYSQIVNDFQKGDIAEGYSVSREKKESFPLTVTSAQKNPTAFYLCASSVRQFSYEQYFGPGTRLTVT.

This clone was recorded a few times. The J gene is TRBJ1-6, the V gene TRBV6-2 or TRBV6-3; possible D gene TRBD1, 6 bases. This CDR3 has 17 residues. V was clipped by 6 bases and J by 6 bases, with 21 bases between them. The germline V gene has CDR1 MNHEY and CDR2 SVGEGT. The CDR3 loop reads CASSRTRPTGTNSPLHF. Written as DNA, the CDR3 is TGTGCCAGCAGCCGAACTAGGCCAACAGGGACTAATTCACCCCTCCACTTT.

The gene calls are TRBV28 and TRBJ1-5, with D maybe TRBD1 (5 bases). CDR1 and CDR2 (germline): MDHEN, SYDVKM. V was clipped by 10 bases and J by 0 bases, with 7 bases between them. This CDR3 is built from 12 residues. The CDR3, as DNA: TGTGCCACCACAGGTAGCAATCAGCCCCAGCATTTT. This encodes CATTGSNQPQHF.

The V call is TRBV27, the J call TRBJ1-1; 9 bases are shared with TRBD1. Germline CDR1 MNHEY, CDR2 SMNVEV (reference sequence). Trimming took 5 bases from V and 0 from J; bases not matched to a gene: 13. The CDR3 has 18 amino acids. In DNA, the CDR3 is TGTGCCAGCAGTCCCTCCCCCCCGGGACAGGGATTGAACACTGAAGCTTTCTTT. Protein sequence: CASSPSPPGQGLNTEAFF.

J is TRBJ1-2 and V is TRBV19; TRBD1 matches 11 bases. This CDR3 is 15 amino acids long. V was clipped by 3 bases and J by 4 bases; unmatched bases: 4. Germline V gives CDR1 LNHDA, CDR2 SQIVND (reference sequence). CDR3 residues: CASSIRDRGTYGYTF. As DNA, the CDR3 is TGTGCCAGTAGTATCCGGGACAGGGGGACCTATGGCTACACCTTC.

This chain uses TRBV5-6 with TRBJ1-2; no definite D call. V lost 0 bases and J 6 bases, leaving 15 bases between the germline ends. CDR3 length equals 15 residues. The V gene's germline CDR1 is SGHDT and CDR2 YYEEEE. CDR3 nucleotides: TGTGCCAGCAGCTTGGTTTCTGGGGAGCGAAATGGCTACACCTTC. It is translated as CASSLVSGERNGYTF.

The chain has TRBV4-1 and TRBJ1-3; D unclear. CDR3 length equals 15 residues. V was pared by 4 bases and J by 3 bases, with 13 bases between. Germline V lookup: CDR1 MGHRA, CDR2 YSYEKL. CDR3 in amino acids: CASSPPLSDGNTIYF. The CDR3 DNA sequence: TGCGCCAGCAGCCCCCCTCTCAGTGATGGAAACACCATATATTTT.

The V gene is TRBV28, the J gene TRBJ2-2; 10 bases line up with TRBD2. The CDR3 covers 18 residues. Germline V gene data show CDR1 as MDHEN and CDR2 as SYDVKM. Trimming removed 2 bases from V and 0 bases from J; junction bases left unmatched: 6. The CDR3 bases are TGTGCCAGCAGTTTAGTTGGTAGCGGGGGGCCGAACACCGGGGAGCTGTTTTTT. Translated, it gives CASSLVGSGGPNTGELFF.

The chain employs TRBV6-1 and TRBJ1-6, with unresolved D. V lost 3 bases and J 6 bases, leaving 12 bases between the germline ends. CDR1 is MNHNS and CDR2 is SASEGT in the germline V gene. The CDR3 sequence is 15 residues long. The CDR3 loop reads CASSDRRAFNSPLHF. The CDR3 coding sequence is TGTGCCAGCAGTGATCGGAGGGCCTTTAATTCACCCCTCCACTTT.

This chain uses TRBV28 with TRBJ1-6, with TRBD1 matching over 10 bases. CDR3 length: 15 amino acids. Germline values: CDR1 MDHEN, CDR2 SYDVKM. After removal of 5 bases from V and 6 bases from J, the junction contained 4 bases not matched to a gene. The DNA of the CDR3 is TGTGCCAGCAGTCCTAGGACAGGGGGTAATTCACCCCTCCACTTT. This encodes CASSPRTGGNSPLHF. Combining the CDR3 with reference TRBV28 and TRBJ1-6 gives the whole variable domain DVKVTQSSRYLVKRTGEKVFLECVQDMDHENMFWYRQDPGLGLRLIYFSYDVKMKEKGDIPEGYSVSREKKERFSLILESASTNQTSMYLCASSPRTGGNSPLHFGNGTRLTVT.

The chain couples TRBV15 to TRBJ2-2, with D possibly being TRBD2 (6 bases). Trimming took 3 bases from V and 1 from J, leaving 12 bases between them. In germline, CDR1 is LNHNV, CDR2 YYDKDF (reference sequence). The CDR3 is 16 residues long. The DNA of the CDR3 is TGTGCCACCAGCAGGGGGGGTGTAAGGAACACCGGGGAGCTGTTTTTT. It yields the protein CATSRGGVRNTGELFF.

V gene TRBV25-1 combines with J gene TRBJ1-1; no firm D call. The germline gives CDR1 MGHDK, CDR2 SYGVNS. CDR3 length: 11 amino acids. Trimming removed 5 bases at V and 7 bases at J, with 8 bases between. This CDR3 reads CASSRRNEAFF. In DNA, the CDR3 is TGTGCCAGCAGTAGGCGGAATGAAGCTTTCTTT.